The rows below give T cell receptor beta chains drawn from one sample of a study of OX40 agonist ivuxolimab in advanced cancers. Repertoires were generated with immunoSEQ multiplex PCR, while TCRdb's copy carries only in-frame clones and drops some. Here the sample spans approximately 60,000 clones, approximately 85% being singletons. The sequencing here drew on CD4+ or CD8+ T cells sorted from blood, taken in a trial of the OX40 agonist ivuxolimab. Receptors were obtained from an adult with an advanced solid tumor such as melanoma, head and neck, liver or kidney cancer. CDR3s include the opening cysteine and the closing phenylalanine or tryptophan. The order of the fields is D gene, V gene, J gene, clone size, CDR3 DNA, CDR3 protein. A D gene is named only where the DNA matches it firmly. A clone size is listed for some rows: how often the clone was seen (once, few, many), or a class if it is expanded.

NA	TRBV27	TRBJ1-1	NA	TGTGCCAGCAGGGTTACGTGGGGCACTGAAGCTTTCTTT	CASRVTWGTEAFF
NA	TRBV6-5	TRBJ1-2	NA	TGTGCCAGCAGTTACCCGGGGGACGGCTACACCTTC	CASSYPGDGYTF
NA	TRBV27	TRBJ1-1	NA	TGTGCCAGCAGTTTCACACGTGGCACTGAAGCTTTCTTT	CASSFTRGTEAFF
NA	TRBV2	TRBJ1-5	once	TGTGCCAGCAGTGGGTGGATAGACGGCAATCAGCCCCAGCATTTT	CASSGWIDGNQPQHF
NA	TRBV27	TRBJ1-2	NA	TGTGCCAGCAGCCCGTTTGGGCAGGCCTATGGCTACACCTTC	CASSPFGQAYGYTF
NA	TRBV6-5	TRBJ2-3	once	TGTGCCAGCAGCTACAGGGAAGGAGATACGCAGTATTTT	CASSYREGDTQYF
TRBD2	TRBV19	TRBJ2-7	NA	TGTGCCAGTAGTTTAGCGGGAGGAATTTACGAGCAGTACTTC	CASSLAGGIYEQYF
NA	TRBV19	TRBJ1-1	NA	TGTGCCAGTAGTATAAATCCAGGTACGCCCAACACTGAAGCTTTCTTT	CASSINPGTPNTEAFF
NA	TRBV5-1	TRBJ2-1	NA	TGCGCCAGCAGCACAACCTCTAGGTTCGGGCAGTTCTTC	CASSTTSRFGQFF
NA	TRBV29-1	TRBJ2-1	medium-sized	TGCAGCGTTGGGGGACTTAGCAACGACAATGAGCAGTTCTTC	CSVGGLSNDNEQFF
NA	TRBV4-3	TRBJ2-3	once	TGCGCCAGCAGCCAAGATACTTCCACAGATACGCAGTATTTT	CASSQDTSTDTQYF
TRBD2	TRBV27	TRBJ2-1	NA	TGTGCCAGCAGTGTCAGCGGGAGTAGTTCCAATGAGCAGTTCTTC	CASSVSGSSSNEQFF
TRBD1	TRBV9	TRBJ1-4	NA	TGTGCCAGCAGCGGCGACAGGGCTCTTGAACTGTTTTTT	CASSGDRALELFF
NA	TRBV28	TRBJ2-2	NA	TGTGCCAGCAGTTTAGGCCCCTCGGAGACCGGGGAGCTGTTTTTT	CASSLGPSETGELFF
TRBD2	TRBV9	TRBJ2-7	NA	TGTGCCAGCAGCGTGACTAGCGGGCCCTACGAGCAGTACTTC	CASSVTSGPYEQYF
NA	TRBV4-1	TRBJ2-3	NA	TGCGCCAGCAGCCAAGTTGGGCAGGGCGACTCAGATACGCAGTATTTT	CASSQVGQGDSDTQYF
TRBD1	TRBV6-1	TRBJ1-2	NA	TGTGCCAGCAGTGAGGACAGGGAGACGTATGGCTACACCTTC	CASSEDRETYGYTF
NA	TRBV18	TRBJ1-4	NA	TGTGCCAGCTCACCATCAGAAAATGAAAAACTGTTTTTT	CASSPSENEKLFF
TRBD2	TRBV5-5	TRBJ2-1	NA	TGTGCCAGCAGCACGGGACTAGCGGGGTTAGGTGAGCAGTTCTTC	CASSTGLAGLGEQFF
NA	TRBV10-2	TRBJ2-7	NA	TGCGCCAGCACTTCGGACTACTACGAGCAGTACTTC	CASTSDYYEQYF
NA	TRBV6-1	TRBJ1-5	few	TGTGCCAGCAATCGTGGTAGCAATCAGCCCCAGCATTTT	CASNRGSNQPQHF
TRBD2	TRBV10-3	TRBJ2-7	NA	TGTGCCATCAACGGGGGGTCCTACGAGCAGTACTTC	CAINGGSYEQYF
NA	TRBV27	TRBJ1-1	NA	TGTGCCAGCACCCTGGGGGGGAACACTGAAGCTTTCTTT	CASTLGGNTEAFF
NA	TRBV14	TRBJ1-3	NA	TGTGCCAGCAGCCAGGGACCCAGCTCTGGAAACACCATATATTTT	CASSQGPSSGNTIYF
NA	TRBV25-1	TRBJ1-1	NA	TGTGCCAGCAGCCCTTGGGATAACACTGAAGCTTTCTTT	CASSPWDNTEAFF
TRBD1	TRBV13	TRBJ2-1	NA	TGTGCCAGCAGCCTACAGGGGAATGAGCAGTTCTTC	CASSLQGNEQFF
NA	TRBV15	TRBJ2-5	NA	TGTGCCACCAGCACTTCGAGAGGGTTAGGAGAGACCCAGTACTTC	CATSTSRGLGETQYF
NA	TRBV4-1	TRBJ1-3	NA	TGCGCCAGCAGCCCCCGGGAAGGGCCTAGCTCTGGAAACACCATATATTTT	CASSPREGPSSGNTIYF
NA	TRBV6-1	TRBJ1-2	NA	TGTGCCAGCGGGGGCACGGGGTCCTTCTATGGCTACACCTTC	CASGGTGSFYGYTF
TRBD1	TRBV28	TRBJ1-4	few	TGTGCCAGCAGTTCGGCGACAGGGGATGGCACTAATGAAAAACTGTTTTTT	CASSSATGDGTNEKLFF
NA	TRBV28	TRBJ2-1	NA	TGTGCCAGCATAGTGGGGGGAAGCTCCTACAATGAGCAGTTCTTC	CASIVGGSSYNEQFF
NA	TRBV27	TRBJ1-4	NA	TGTGCCAGCAGTTTAAAACAGGGAACTAATGAAAAACTGTTTTTT	CASSLKQGTNEKLFF
NA	TRBV11-2	TRBJ2-7	once	TGTGCCAGCAGCTTAGATATTTGGGACAACCCATACTACGAGCAGTACTTC	CASSLDIWDNPYYEQYF
NA	TRBV5-8	TRBJ2-1	NA	TGTGCCAGCATCCAAACCCTCAATGAGCAGTTCTTC	CASIQTLNEQFF
NA	TRBV19	TRBJ1-1	NA	TGTGCCAGTAGTATAGGGGCGGGCACTGAAGCTTTCTTT	CASSIGAGTEAFF
TRBD2	TRBV28	TRBJ2-3	NA	TGTGCCAGCAGTTTTTGGGCGGGGGACAGCACAGATACGCAGTATTTT	CASSFWAGDSTDTQYF
NA	TRBV28	TRBJ1-2	NA	TGTGCCAGCAGTTGGGACGGAGATGGCTACACCTTC	CASSWDGDGYTF
NA	TRBV28	TRBJ2-3	NA	TGTGCCAGCAGCCCTCGGGGGGCTCAGGGCACAGATACGCAGTATTTT	CASSPRGAQGTDTQYF
NA	TRBV30	TRBJ1-5	NA	TGTGCCTGGAGTGTTTGTCGACGGATCCAATCAGCCCAGCATTTT	CAWSVCRRIQSAQHF
NA	TRBV7-2	TRBJ2-7	NA	TGTGCCAGCAGCCCCCCTTGGCCTAGCGTCGACGAGCAGTACTTC	CASSPPWPSVDEQYF
NA	TRBV25-1	TRBJ2-3	NA	TGTGCCAGCAGTGGCACTATCACAGATACGCAGTATTTT	CASSGTITDTQYF